The 27 T cell receptor beta chains listed next were all sequenced from one sample in a study of T cells in localized non-small cell lung cancer. The repertoire was sequenced with immunoSEQ multiplex PCR; TCRdb's copy has only in-frame clones and lacks some. Of about 1,400 clones listed, 20% to 30% are singletons. The source was normal lung tissue next to the tumor, collected before any cancer treatment. All receptors derive from a woman aged 18 to 55 with stage III lung adenocarcinoma.

This clone is labeled medium-sized. The rearrangement uses TRBV6-8 and TRBJ1-2, with D uncertain. CDR3 length: 13 amino acids. V was pared by 7 bases and J by 5 bases, with 14 bases between. Germline CDR1 reads MNHGY; CDR2 reads SAAAGT. In DNA form, the CDR3 reads TGTGCCAGCACCCCGGACGGAAGTTATGGCTACACCTTC. This translates into CASTPDGSYGYTF.

The gene calls are TRBV27 and TRBJ2-5; TRBD1 matches 12 bases. Looked up from germline, CDR1 is MNHEY and CDR2 is SMNVEV (reference sequence). This CDR3 comprises 15 residues. V trimming: 4 bases; J trimming: 5 bases; junction bases outside the gene matches: 5. DNA for the CDR3: TGTGCCAGCAGTTCCGGGACAGGGGGCGCGGAGACCCAGTACTTC. It specifies CASSSGTGGAETQYF.

The rearrangement uses TRBV12-5 and TRBJ2-6; D is uncertain. Germline-derived CDR1 and CDR2 are LGHNT and FRNRAP. The CDR3 runs 18 residues. Between the trimmed V and J ends, which lost 0 bases and 0 bases, there was a span of 12 bases. The CDR3 DNA reads as TGTGCTAGTGGTTTGGTCCCGGACGGACGCTCTGGGGCCAACGTCCTGACTTTC. Protein: CASGLVPDGRSGANVLTF. Combining the CDR3 with reference TRBV12-5 and TRBJ2-6 gives the whole variable domain DARVTQTPRHKVTEMGQEVTMRCQPILGHNTVFWYRQTMMQGLELLAYFRNRAPLDDSGMPKDRFSAEMPDATLATLKIQPSEPRDSAVYFCASGLVPDGRSGANVLTFGAGSRLTVL.

This chain joins TRBV19 and TRBJ1-2; D not certain. V gave up 4 bases and J gave up 3 bases, with 12 bases separating them. The CDR3 is 14 amino acids. Germline values: CDR1 LNHDA, CDR2 SQIVND (reference sequence). CDR3 sequence: CASSKISKDYGYTF. CDR3 DNA sequence: TGTGCCAGTAGTAAGATATCGAAGGACTATGGCTACACCTTC.

This rearrangement joins TRBV18 to TRBJ1-5; tentatively, D is TRBD1 (6 bases). The CDR3 spans 14 residues. CDR1 is KGHSH, CDR2 LQKENI, per germline. The V gene lost 6 bases and the J gene lost 6 bases, with 15 bases spanning the gap. The CDR3 is CASSQQGGGQPQHF. The CDR3, as DNA: TGTGCCAGCTCCCAACAGGGAGGCGGTCAGCCCCAGCATTTT.

This clone was picked up a small number of times. The chain employs TRBV19 and TRBJ2-1; TRBD2 agrees at 8 bases. V was pared by 8 bases and J by 9 bases, with 18 bases of the junction left unmatched. The germline V gene encodes CDR1 LNHDA and CDR2 SQIVND (reference sequence). This CDR3 spans 16 amino acids. CDR3 bases: TGTGCCAGTGCTGATCGGAGGGATTTCGGGAGGGGTGAGCAGTTCTTC. Translation gives CASADRRDFGRGEQFF.

This clone is labeled as medium-sized. The V gene is TRBV30, the J gene TRBJ1-5, with 10 bases lining up with TRBD1. CDR3 length: 14 residues. The V gene's germline CDR1 is GTSNPN and CDR2 SVGIG (reference sequence). V dropped 5 bases and J dropped 5; count of bases not matched to a gene: 6. CDR3 in DNA: TGTGCCTGGGCCGGGACAGGGGTCTATCAGCCCCAGCATTTT. This gives the protein CAWAGTGVYQPQHF.

This chain connects TRBV11-3 to TRBJ1-1; D may be TRBD1 (6 bases). The germline V and J ends were trimmed by 3 bases and 0 bases, with 8 bases remaining between them. CDR1 and CDR2 (germline): SGHNT, YENEEA. The CDR3 runs 14 residues. The CDR3 DNA reads TGTGCCAGCAGCTTCGGACAGTTGAACACTGAAGCTTTCTTT. This translates into CASSFGQLNTEAFF.

This clone is classed as medium-sized (0.01 to 0.1%). The chain joins TRBV11-3 to TRBJ2-6; possibly TRBD1 for D (6 bases). This CDR3 spans 16 amino acids. Per germline, CDR1 SGHNT and CDR2 YENEEA. The V and J ends lost 5 bases and 4 bases respectively, with 15 bases between them. The CDR3 loop reads CASSRAGASGANVLTF. The CDR3 bases are TGTGCCAGCAGCCGCGCAGGGGCGTCCGGGGCCAACGTCCTGACTTTC.

This clone was detected once. This rearrangement joins TRBV29-1 to TRBJ1-2; a possible D gene is TRBD1 (5 bases). The ends were cut back, 6 bases at V and 7 bases at J, with 18 bases in the middle. Per the germline V gene, CDR1 is SQVTM and CDR2 is ANQGSEA. The CDR3 sequence is 13 residues long. CDR3 amino acids: CSVLAGTVAGYTF. Written as DNA, the CDR3 is TGCAGCGTATTGGCCGGGACCGTTGCTGGCTACACCTTC.

The chain is built from TRBV18 and TRBJ2-1, with TRBD1 matching 8 bases. CDR3 size: 15 residues. V gave up 3 bases and J gave up 6 bases; unmatched junction bases: 7. Germline V gene lookup returns CDR1 KGHSH and CDR2 LQKENI. The CDR3 sequence is CASSPGQGRGNEQFF. CDR3 DNA sequence: TGTGCCAGCTCACCCGGACAGGGTCGCGGCAATGAGCAGTTCTTC.

This sequence joins TRBV19 and TRBJ2-1; D unresolved. V lost 4 bases and J 8 bases, leaving 12 bases between the germline ends. The CDR3 sequence is 13 residues long. Per the germline V gene, CDR1 is LNHDA and CDR2 is SQIVND (reference sequence). The DNA of the CDR3 is TGTGCCAGTAGTAACCCCCCGGACGATGAGCAGTTCTTC. Residues: CASSNPPDDEQFF. The complete variable domain, with remaining parts taken from reference TRBV19 and TRBJ2-1, reads DGGITQSPKYLFRKEGQNVTLSCEQNLNHDAMYWYRQDPGQGLRLIYYSQIVNDFQKGDIAEGYSVSREKKESFPLTVTSAQKNPTAFYLCASSNPPDDEQFFGPGTRLTVL.

The V and J genes are TRBV9 and TRBJ1-2; no definite D call. Germline V gene data show CDR1 as SGDLS and CDR2 as YYNGEE. The germline V and J ends were trimmed by 4 bases and 2 bases, with 18 bases remaining between them. The CDR3 consists of 16 residues. The DNA for the CDR3 is TGTGCCAGCAGCCCAACCTTCTTCAGGTCAAACTATGGCTACACCTTC. The encoded protein is CASSPTFFRSNYGYTF.

By share, this clone ranks as large (0.1 to 1%). The gene calls are TRBV9 and TRBJ1-4; 7 nucleotides agree with TRBD1. Germline CDR1 reads SGDLS; CDR2 reads YYNGEE. V dropped 4 bases and J dropped 5; count of bases not matched to a gene: 8. The CDR3 has 15 amino acids. CDR3 nucleotide sequence: TGTGCCAGCAGCCCCCGACAGGGAAGGAATGAAAAACTGTTTTTT. This translates into CASSPRQGRNEKLFF.

V and J are TRBV10-2 and TRBJ1-6; D uncertain. The CDR3 runs 15 residues. V was clipped by 5 bases and J by 9 bases, with 17 bases between them. Germline V CDR1 and CDR2: WSHSY, SAAADI. CDR3 nucleotides: TGCGCCAGCAGTCCAAACCCAGACGGTGGTTCACCCCTCCACTTT. Its protein is CASSPNPDGGSPLHF.

The table lists this clone with a few counts. CDR3 in DNA: TGTGCCAGCAGCTTTAGATGGCTAGCGGGAACGAACCAAGAGACCCAGTACTTC. This sequence encodes CASSFRWLAGTNQETQYF. The V gene is TRBV11-3, the J gene TRBJ2-5, with TRBD2 identical over 9 bases. Trimming cost V 3 bases and J 0 bases; bases outside gene matches: 11. From germline, CDR1 is SGHNT and CDR2 YENEEA. The CDR3 runs to 18 residues.

This clone is medium-sized. The chain couples TRBV9 to TRBJ2-3; tentative D call: TRBD2 (5 bases). The V and J ends lost 0 bases and 0 bases respectively, with 8 bases between them. The CDR3 runs 15 residues. Per germline, CDR1 SGDLS and CDR2 YYNGEE. The CDR3 sequence is CASSVAQRSTDTQYF. CDR3 DNA sequence: TGTGCCAGCAGCGTAGCTCAGCGGAGCACAGATACGCAGTATTTT. The full variable domain, its missing parts supplied by reference TRBV9 and TRBJ2-3, is DSGVTQTPKHLITATGQRVTLRCSPRSGDLSVYWYQQSLDQGLQFLIQYYNGEERAKGNILERFSAQQFPDLHSELNLSSLELGDSALYFCASSVAQRSTDTQYFGPGTRLTVL.

This clone was observed a handful of times. The chain links TRBV6-8 to TRBJ1-2; D is unresolved. Per germline, CDR1 MNHGY and CDR2 SAAAGT. Trimming shortened V by 6 bases and J by 8 bases, and 22 bases separated the two germline ends. The CDR3 length is 15 residues. The CDR3 spells CASRETWLGGEGYTF. CDR3 DNA sequence: TGTGCCAGCAGGGAGACATGGCTGGGTGGAGAGGGCTACACCTTC.

This clone was found a few times. This chain connects TRBV11-3 to TRBJ1-1; 10 bases align to TRBD1. CDR3 length: 16 amino acids. Germline trimming cut 6 bases from V and 1 base from J; bases unmatched to any gene: 8. CDR1 is SGHNT and CDR2 is YENEEA in the germline V gene. The CDR3 sequence is CASSRRQGAPNTEAFF. CDR3 bases: TGTGCCAGCAGTCGAAGACAGGGGGCCCCGAACACTGAAGCTTTCTTT.

The rearrangement uses TRBV11-3 and TRBJ1-1; no firm D call. Germline V gene lookup returns CDR1 SGHNT and CDR2 YENEEA. The ends were cut back, 5 bases at V and 2 bases at J, with 15 bases in the middle. The CDR3 length is 15 residues. The CDR3 DNA sequence: TGTGCCAGCAGCAATACGGCCTTGGTAAACACTGAAGCTTTCTTT. Amino acid sequence: CASSNTALVNTEAFF.

This chain connects TRBV2 to TRBJ2-7, with TRBD1 as a possible D gene (7 bases). This CDR3 is built from 15 residues. Germline values: CDR1 SNHLY, CDR2 FYNNEI. The V gene lost 6 bases and the J gene lost 4 bases, with 19 bases spanning the gap. This CDR3 is CASRDRDREVYEQYF. The DNA for the CDR3 is TGTGCCAGCAGGGACAGAGACAGGGAGGTATACGAGCAGTACTTC.

The J gene is TRBJ2-2, the V gene TRBV19, with 9 bases fitting TRBD1. CDR1 and CDR2 from the germline V gene are LNHDA and SQIVND (reference sequence). This CDR3 comprises 15 residues. V trimming: 3 bases; J trimming: 6 bases; junction bases outside the gene matches: 5. The CDR3 coding sequence is TGTGCCAGTAGTATCGACAGGGGGTATCCCGGGGAGCTGTTTTTT. Translated: CASSIDRGYPGELFF.

Sample share makes this clone medium-sized. The V and J genes are TRBV11-3 and TRBJ2-1; maybe TRBD1 (6 bases). The V and J ends lost 1 base and 7 bases respectively, with 17 bases between them. The CDR3 contains 16 residues. The germline V gene has CDR1 SGHNT and CDR2 YENEEA. CDR3 DNA: TGTGCCAGCAGCTTAGGGGAAAACAGGGTGGCGAATGAGCAGTTCTTC. Amino acids: CASSLGENRVANEQFF.

This clone was picked up a small number of times. V gene TRBV29-1 combines with J gene TRBJ2-1; a weak D match, TRBD1 (5 bases). There are 12 residues in the CDR3. Germline-derived CDR1 and CDR2 are SQVTM and ANQGSEA. The V and J ends lost 4 bases and 4 bases respectively, with 8 bases between them. CDR3 bases: TGCAGCGTTGCGGACACATACAATGAGCAGTTCTTC. This translates into CSVADTYNEQFF.

This clone appeared a few times. The V call is TRBV19, the J call TRBJ2-3; the D gene is possibly TRBD2 (6 bases). In germline, CDR1 is LNHDA, CDR2 SQIVND (reference sequence). V was pared by 6 bases and J by 1 base, with 17 bases between. The CDR3 consists of 16 residues. The DNA for the CDR3 is TGTGCCAGTAGCGTAGACTGGACGGGGGGCACAGATACGCAGTATTTT. It encodes CASSVDWTGGTDTQYF.

In its sample, this clone ranks as large (0.1 to 1%). For the CDR3, the DNA is TGCGCCAGCAGCCAAGTGCCGGGGGGGTACAATGAGCAGTTCTTC. This sequence encodes CASSQVPGGYNEQFF. This sequence joins TRBV4-1 and TRBJ2-1; TRBD2 aligns across 8 bases. There are 15 residues in the CDR3. The junction had 3 bases not matched to a gene; V was cut back by 1 base and J by 4 bases. Germline loops: CDR1 MGHRA, CDR2 YSYEKL.

This clone was seen only a few times. J is TRBJ2-5 and V is TRBV11-3; D possibly corresponds to TRBD1 (6 bases). The germline CDR1 and CDR2 sequences are SGHNT and YENEEA. This CDR3 is built from 17 residues. Trimming took 2 bases from V and 6 from J, leaving 22 bases between them. The CDR3 loop reads CASSLHPRDKHYQTQYF. In DNA form, the CDR3 reads TGTGCCAGCAGCTTACACCCGAGGGACAAACATTACCAGACCCAGTACTTC.